This TCR beta chain was retrieved from a study of early T cells in non-severe SARS-CoV-2 infection. The CDR3 is 15 residues long. CDR1 and CDR2 (germline): SGHRS, YFSETQ. Trimming removed 2 bases from V and 0 bases from J; junction bases left unmatched: 4. In TCRdb, the 5' RACE reads were re-called with MiXCR into one record per CDR3 protein. The sample has around 52,000 distinct CDR3 sequences; around 10% are singletons. This clonotype has just a few counts. The origin of this receptor is an adult who was a healthcare worker with PCR-confirmed SARS-CoV-2 infection or an uninfected control (not recorded which). The sequenced sample was whole blood. The rearrangement links TRBV5-1 to TRBJ2-7, with 8 bases that match TRBD2. The CDR3 region is CASSFVAGSSYEQYF. CDR3 bases: TGCGCCAGCAGCTTTGTAGCGGGGAGCTCCTACGAGCAGTACTTC.